Below are 5 T cell receptor beta chains sequenced from a single sample in a study of T cell responses to AZD1222 COVID-19 vaccine. Profiled with immunoSEQ multiplex PCR; TCRdb holds only in-frame clones, not every one. The sample has 140,000 or so clones, over 85% seen once. Sequencing used peripheral blood, obtained on day 0 of AZD1222 vaccination. The receptors were gathered from an adult in good health.

The V and J genes are TRBV7-6 and TRBJ1-1; D ambiguous. Germline loops: CDR1 SGHVS, CDR2 FNYEAQ. Trimming took 4 bases from V and 10 from J, leaving 13 bases between them. The CDR3 spans 12 residues. As DNA, the CDR3 is TGTGCCAGCAGCTCCCAAACCCCCCCAGCTTTCTTT. Translated, it gives CASSSQTPPAFF. The whole variable domain, filled in from reference TRBV7-6 and TRBJ1-1, reads GAGVSQSPRYKVTKRGQDVALRCDPISGHVSLYWYRQALGQGPEFLTYFNYEAQQDKSGLPNDRFSAERPEGSISTLTIQRTEQRDSAMYRCASSSQTPPAFFGQGTRLTVV.

V gene TRBV5-1 combines with J gene TRBJ2-2, with 8 bases identical to TRBD1. V shed 6 bases and J 1 base; nucleotides not matched to a gene: 8. Germline V gene data show CDR1 as SGHRS and CDR2 as YFSETQ. The length of the CDR3 is 16 residues. The CDR3 spells CASIQDRVENTGELFF. CDR3 DNA: TGCGCCAGCATCCAGGACAGGGTGGAGAACACCGGGGAGCTGTTTTTT.

As DNA, the CDR3 is TGTGCCAGCAGCACCGCCCGGGACAGGGGCTACGAGCAGTACTTC. It is translated as CASSTARDRGYEQYF. V and J are TRBV5-6 and TRBJ2-7; 10 nucleotides line up with TRBD1. Germline V gene sequence: CDR1 SGHDT, CDR2 YYEEEE. The CDR3 extends over 15 amino acids. Trimming removed 4 bases from V and 3 bases from J; junction bases left unmatched: 7.

The genes are TRBV11-2 and TRBJ2-7; 14 nucleotides match TRBD2. The CDR3 covers 17 residues. Germline lookup yields CDR1 SGHAT and CDR2 FQNNGV. The J segment lost 3 bases and the V segment lost 0 bases, leaving 4 bases of the junction unmatched. The CDR3 region is CASSLEGTSGSIYEQYF. For the CDR3, the DNA is TGTGCCAGCAGCTTAGAAGGGACTAGCGGGAGCATCTACGAGCAGTACTTC.

The V and J genes are TRBV11-2 and TRBJ1-1; 7 positions match TRBD1. The junction had 9 bases not matched to a gene; V was cut back by 5 bases and J by 0 bases. The CDR3 covers 16 residues. Germline values: CDR1 SGHAT, CDR2 FQNNGV. Here the CDR3 reads CASSKLRGRLNTEAFF. The CDR3 DNA is TGTGCCAGCAGCAAACTCAGGGGGAGATTGAACACTGAAGCTTTCTTT.